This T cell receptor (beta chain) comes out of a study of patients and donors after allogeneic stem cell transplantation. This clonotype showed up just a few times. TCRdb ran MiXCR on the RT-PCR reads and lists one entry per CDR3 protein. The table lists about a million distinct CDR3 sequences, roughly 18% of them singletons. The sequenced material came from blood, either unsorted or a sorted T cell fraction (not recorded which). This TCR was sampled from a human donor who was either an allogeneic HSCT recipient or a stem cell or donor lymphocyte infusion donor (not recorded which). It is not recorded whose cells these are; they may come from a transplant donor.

CDR3 in amino acids: CSVHSRDRRVHEQFF. CDR3 nucleotide sequence: TGCAGCGTCCACTCGAGAGACAGGCGTGTACATGAGCAGTTCTTC. This chain links TRBV29-1 with TRBJ2-1; a weak D match, TRBD1 (6 bases). The V and J ends lost 6 bases and 8 bases respectively, with 23 bases between them. This CDR3 is built from 15 residues. Germline assignment: CDR1 SQVTM and CDR2 ANQGSEA.